The T cell receptor beta chain described here comes from a study of cytomegalovirus exposure and HLA in healthy donors. PCR employed 60 Vbeta and 13 Jbeta primers. The repertoire was sequenced with immunoSEQ multiplex PCR; TCRdb's copy has only in-frame clones and lacks some. The table records approximately 130,000 clones, under 85% of them present only once. Germline loops: CDR1 MNHNS, CDR2 SASEGT. V gave up 6 bases and J gave up 5 bases; unmatched junction bases: 10. The CDR3 has 14 residues. Sequenced input: PBMCs. J is TRBJ2-7 and V is TRBV6-1; TRBD1 aligns across 7 bases. This clonotype was obtained from a young man in good health and CMV-seronegative. CDR3 coding DNA: TGTGCCAGCAGGAGACAGGGTATGAAGAACGAGCAGTACTTC. Translating gives CASRRQGMKNEQYF.